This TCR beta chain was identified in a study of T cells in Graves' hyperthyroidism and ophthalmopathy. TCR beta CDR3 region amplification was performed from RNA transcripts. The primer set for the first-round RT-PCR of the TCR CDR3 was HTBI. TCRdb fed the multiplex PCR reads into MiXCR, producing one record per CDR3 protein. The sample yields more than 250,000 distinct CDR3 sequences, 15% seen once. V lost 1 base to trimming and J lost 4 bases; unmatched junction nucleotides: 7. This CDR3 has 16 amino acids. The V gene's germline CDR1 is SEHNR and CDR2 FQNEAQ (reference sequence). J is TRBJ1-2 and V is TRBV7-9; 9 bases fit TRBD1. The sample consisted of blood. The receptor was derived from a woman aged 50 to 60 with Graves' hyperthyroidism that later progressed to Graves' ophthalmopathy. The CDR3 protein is CASSLGTGDNSYGYTF. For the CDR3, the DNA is TGTGCCAGCAGCTTAGGGACAGGGGATAATAGCTATGGCTACACCTTC.